This T cell receptor (beta chain) derives from a study of blood T cell repertoires in COVID-19. Study at large: COVID-19 samples from acute and convalescent phases originated in the United States, Italy and Spain. Nucleic acid was either cDNA or gDNA, and it came from T cells, B-cell-depleted T cells, or PBMCs.

In germline, CDR1 is SEHNR, CDR2 FQNEAQ (reference sequence). The CDR3 has 14 residues. Trimming at V came to 8 bases and at J to 6 bases, leaving 8 bases not matched to a gene. Source study methods: Quantification of nucleated cells was approximated via reference gene primer amplification. Using immunoSEQ multiplex PCR, the repertoire was profiled, and TCRdb retains in-frame clones only, with some absent. That table supplies the V and J calls and clone size; D and trimming were determined from the DNA. The sample records 100,000 to 150,000 clones, about four fifths being singletons. This chain connects TRBV7-9 to TRBJ2-1; 9 nucleotides match TRBD2. The clonotype was recovered from a woman in her sixties or seventies with active or convalescent COVID-19. Sequencing input: peripheral blood. CDR3 in DNA: TGTGCCAGCTCCGCGGCGGGGGGGTTCAATGAGCAGTTCTTC. Residues: CASSAAGGFNEQFF.